These 10 T cell receptor beta chains came from one sample sequenced in a study of blood T cell repertoires in COVID-19. Repertoires were generated with immunoSEQ multiplex PCR, while TCRdb's copy carries only in-frame clones and drops some. This table holds approximately 96,000 clones, 81% found once. The sample taken for sequencing was peripheral blood. The origin of the receptors is an elderly woman with acute or convalescent COVID-19.

This rearrangement joins TRBV3-1 (or the pseudogene TRBV3-2) to TRBJ1-5; D call uncertain. Germline CDR1 is LGHDT and CDR2 is YNNKEL (reference sequence). The CDR3 has 15 residues. V lost 1 base and J lost 4, with 11 bases in between. The CDR3 protein is CASSQVSRLNQPQHF. The CDR3 DNA reads as TGTGCCAGCAGCCAAGTGTCCAGGCTGAATCAGCCCCAGCATTTT.

In this sample, this clone turned up once. This sequence joins TRBV4-2 and TRBJ2-5, with D perhaps TRBD1 (6 bases). The germline V and J ends were trimmed by 0 bases and 4 bases, with 9 bases remaining between them. CDR1 LGHNA and CDR2 YNFKEQ come from the germline V gene. The CDR3 extends over 14 amino acids. The chain's CDR3 is CASSQDEQGETQYF. CDR3 sequence (DNA): TGTGCCAGCAGCCAAGATGAACAGGGAGAGACCCAGTACTTC.

J is TRBJ1-1 and V is TRBV5-5; D is uncertain. Trimming took 4 bases from V and 1 from J, leaving 14 bases between them. Looked up from germline, CDR1 is SGHKS and CDR2 is YYEKEE (reference sequence). The CDR3 loop spans 15 amino acids. CDR3 protein: CASSTLGPGNTEAFF. The CDR3 coding sequence is TGTGCCAGCAGCACCCTTGGCCCGGGGAACACTGAAGCTTTCTTT. Together with reference TRBV5-5 and TRBJ1-1, the CDR3 gives the full variable domain: DAGVTQSPTHLIKTRGQQVTLRCSPISGHKSVSWYQQVLGQGPQFIFQYYEKEERGRGNFPDRFSARQFPNYSSELNVNALLLGDSALYLCASSTLGPGNTEAFFGQGTRLTVV.

The J gene is TRBJ2-2, the V gene TRBV5-1; 11 bases line up with TRBD1. CDR1 and CDR2 from the germline V gene are SGHRS and YFSETQ. The CDR3 consists of 17 residues. Trimming at V came to 4 bases and at J to 0 bases, leaving 5 bases not matched to a gene. CDR3 sequence reads: CASSLGQGVTNTGELFF. CDR3 in DNA: TGCGCCAGCAGCCTGGGACAGGGGGTGACGAACACCGGGGAGCTGTTTTTT.

This clone was recorded once. The chain combines TRBV6-5 with TRBJ1-2, with 10 nucleotides matching TRBD1. V dropped 6 bases and J dropped 5; count of bases not matched to a gene: 3. The CDR3 spans 13 residues. Germline V gene data show CDR1 as MNHEY and CDR2 as SVGAGI. CDR3 DNA: TGTGCCAGCAGGGGACAGGGGTCTTATGGCTACACCTTC. Encoded protein: CASRGQGSYGYTF.

The chain employs TRBV19 and TRBJ1-3; 7 bases fit TRBD1. The CDR3 consists of 16 residues. Germline CDR1 reads LNHDA; CDR2 reads SQIVND (reference sequence). Unmatched junction bases numbered 10, after V lost 5 bases and J lost 3 bases. CDR3 nucleotides: TGTGCCAGTAGTTTTGGGACAGCTAGGAGTGGAAACACCATATATTTT. Translating gives CASSFGTARSGNTIYF.

The genes are TRBV30 and TRBJ2-7; D may be TRBD1 (6 bases). The V gene's germline CDR1 is GTSNPN and CDR2 SVGIG (reference sequence). The V end was cut by 0 bases, the J end by 8 bases, with 8 bases between. There are 11 residues in the CDR3. The CDR3 nucleotides are TGTGCCTGGAGTGTGGGGGCGAAGCAGTACTTC. Amino acid sequence: CAWSVGAKQYF.

V gene TRBV5-4 combines with J gene TRBJ2-7, with TRBD1 matching 8 bases. This CDR3 region has 14 residues. Germline loops: CDR1 SGHNT, CDR2 YYREEE (reference sequence). Trimming at V came to 6 bases and at J to 4 bases, leaving 9 bases not matched to a gene. CDR3 in DNA: TGTGCCAGCACCTTAGACAGGGGTAGGTACGAGCAGTACTTC. This sequence encodes CASTLDRGRYEQYF. Looking up the rest from reference TRBV5-4 and TRBJ2-7 gives the full variable domain: ETGVTQSPTHLIKTRGQQVTLRCSSQSGHNTVSWYQQALGQGPQFIFQYYREEENGRGNFPPRFSGLQFPNYSSELNVNALELDDSALYLCASTLDRGRYEQYFGPGTRLTVT.

The chain uses TRBV7-2 and TRBJ2-4; TRBD1 is a possible D gene (6 bases). The CDR3 totals 17 residues. Per germline, CDR1 SGHTA and CDR2 FQGNSA. V lost 0 bases and J lost 3, with 15 bases in between. CDR3 sequence reads: CASSLAFTGMGKNIQYF. The CDR3 nucleotides read TGTGCCAGCAGCTTAGCCTTTACAGGGATGGGCAAAAACATTCAGTACTTC.

The rearrangement joins TRBV4-2 to TRBJ1-5; D is unresolved. V gave up 0 bases and J gave up 2 bases, with 11 bases separating them. CDR3 length: 16 residues. The germline V gene encodes CDR1 LGHNA and CDR2 YNFKEQ. The CDR3, as DNA: TGTGCCAGCAGCCAAGATCGAGGAGTTGGCAATCAGCCCCAGCATTTT. Amino acid sequence: CASSQDRGVGNQPQHF.